The source of this T cell receptor (beta chain) is a study of blood T cells in healthy people across ages. Study-wide results and caveats: Estimates based on one million T cells were treated as lower bounds. Higher diversity and more naive CD4+ cells were features of long-lived donors, compared to aged donors. Researchers said unsorted PBMCs prevented a conclusive naive versus antigen-experienced comparison.

Russia was home to the donors, healthy Caucasian individuals aged about 6 to 90. The second PCR ran roughly 7 to 11 cycles with a sample-barcoded 5' primer and J-beta primers. TCRdb reprocessed the 5' RACE reads via MiXCR and lists one record per CDR3 protein. This repertoire shows 600,000 to 1,000,000 distinct CDR3 sequences, 58% found once; its top ten account for about 20%. On this clonotype itself: The antigen is unknown.

V lost 3 bases to trimming and J lost 3 bases, with 10 bases between them. This CDR3 comprises 15 residues. The germline gives CDR1 SGHRS, CDR2 YFSETQ. The sequencing input was blood. The TCR originated in a man aged 30 to 45 in good health. This chain uses TRBV5-1 with TRBJ2-6; D is unclear. DNA for the CDR3: TGCGCCAGCAGCTCGACCTCCTTTGGGGCCAACGTCCTGACTTTC. Its translation: CASSSTSFGANVLTF.